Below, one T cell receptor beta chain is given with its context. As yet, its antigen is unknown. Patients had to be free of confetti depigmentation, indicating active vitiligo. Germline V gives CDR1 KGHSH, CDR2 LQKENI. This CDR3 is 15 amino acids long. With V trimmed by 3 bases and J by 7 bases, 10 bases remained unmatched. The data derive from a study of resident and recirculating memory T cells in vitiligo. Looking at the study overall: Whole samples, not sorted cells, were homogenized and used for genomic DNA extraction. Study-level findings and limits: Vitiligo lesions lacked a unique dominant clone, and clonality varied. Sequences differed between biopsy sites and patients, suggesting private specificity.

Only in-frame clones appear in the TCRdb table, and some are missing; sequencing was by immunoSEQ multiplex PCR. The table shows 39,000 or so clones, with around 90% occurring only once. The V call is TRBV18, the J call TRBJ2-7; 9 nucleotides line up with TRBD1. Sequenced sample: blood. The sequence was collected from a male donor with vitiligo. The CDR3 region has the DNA TGTGCCAGCTCACCGCTCCCGGGACAGGGCAGGGAGCAGTACTTC. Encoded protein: CASSPLPGQGREQYF.